This is a list of T cell receptor beta chains from one sample in a study of control samples from healthy donors and cancer patients. Some clones are missing from TCRdb's copy, which holds only in-frame ones; the method was immunoSEQ multiplex PCR. The repertoire has about 84,000 clones, roughly nine tenths of them found once; the top ten carry 15% to 19%. Sequenced sample: blood. Receptor source: a man aged 30-40 years in good health. Both conserved end residues are trimmed from each CDR3. The listing skips clone size in some rows; elsewhere it reads once, few, many or a size class.

>TRBJ2-5|-|TRBV6-6
ASSYSGYQETQY
>TRBJ1-1|-|TRBV25-1
ASSKAGSGNTEAF
>TRBJ2-7|-|TRBV19
ASGRDRGYEQY
>TRBJ1-1|-|TRBV14
ASSKSTNTEAF
>TRBJ1-3|-|TRBV28
ASSNRGHGNTIY
>TRBJ2-2|-|TRBV24-1
ATSNSGDTGELF
>TRBJ1-2|-|TRBV19
ASSTQGGGYT
>TRBJ1-1|-|TRBV2
ASSESPYPGSGNTEAF
>TRBJ2-3|-|TRBV5-6
ASSRSRAQY
>TRBJ1-5|-|TRBV19
ATLGLKQGPQH
>TRBJ2-7|-|TRBV7-9
ASSSSGTYEQY
>TRBJ2-2|-|TRBV12-3/TRBV12-4
ASIIAGELF
>TRBJ1-1|-|TRBV5-1
ASSLRGMSTEAF
>TRBJ2-3|-|TRBV10-1
ASSEGTSGTDTQY
>TRBJ1-1|-|TRBV12-3/TRBV12-4
ASSFSDGTEAF
>TRBJ2-5|-|TRBV6-5
ASGRGYQETQY
>TRBJ1-5|-|TRBV19
ASSPRSPQRNRPQH
>TRBJ1-2|-|TRBV12-3/TRBV12-4
ASSSGQNYGYT
>TRBJ2-7|-|TRBV7-2
ASSLTFYEQY
>TRBJ2-5|-|TRBV9
ASSVGWTSGRETQY
>TRBJ2-7|-|TRBV29-1
SGRLAGGTSEQY
>TRBJ2-1|-|TRBV19
ASTGLAGPFSEQF
>TRBJ1-2|-|TRBV27
ASSHEGWYGYT
>TRBJ1-4|once|TRBV9
ASSVGKWGEKLF
>TRBJ2-2|few|TRBV28
ASSFLAGGLRELF
>TRBJ1-5|-|TRBV28
ASSPQDRGLFQPQH
>TRBJ2-3|-|TRBV7-9
ASSSPASEPTDTQY
>TRBJ2-1|-|TRBV15
ATSSLRVGYNEQF
>TRBJ2-3|-|TRBV30
AWRTGVSTDTQY
>TRBJ2-7|-|TRBV2
ASSESVTSANYEQY
>TRBJ2-3|-|TRBV7-9
ASSLSTGGKQDTQY
>TRBJ1-3|-|TRBV6-5
ASRQQGINTIY
>TRBJ1-6|-|TRBV28
ASSLGQGNSPLH
>TRBJ2-4|few|TRBV14
ASSRTSGRVLAKNIQY
>TRBJ2-7|-|TRBV18
ASSLGTSGGISYEQY
>TRBJ2-3|-|TRBV9
ASSVGLAGGSGVSQY
>TRBJ2-7|few|TRBV4-1
ASSHLYEQY
>TRBJ1-3|-|TRBV30
AWTYPRGRGNTIY
>TRBJ1-4|-|TRBV12-5
ASGLGGPPNEKLF
>TRBJ1-5|-|TRBV5-1
ASSLSPNQPQH
>TRBJ1-6|-|TRBV7-9
ASSLSKGQGALH
>TRBJ1-3|-|TRBV6-5
ASSGRQYSGNTIY
>TRBJ2-7|-|TRBV18
ASSRDRGAYEQY
>TRBJ2-1|-|TRBV5-4
ASSSPPGQGYNEQF
>TRBJ1-1|-|TRBV7-9
ASSLVVGPEAF
>TRBJ2-6|-|TRBV28
ASSFSWANVLT
>TRBJ1-1|-|TRBV30
AWSVLRNTEAF